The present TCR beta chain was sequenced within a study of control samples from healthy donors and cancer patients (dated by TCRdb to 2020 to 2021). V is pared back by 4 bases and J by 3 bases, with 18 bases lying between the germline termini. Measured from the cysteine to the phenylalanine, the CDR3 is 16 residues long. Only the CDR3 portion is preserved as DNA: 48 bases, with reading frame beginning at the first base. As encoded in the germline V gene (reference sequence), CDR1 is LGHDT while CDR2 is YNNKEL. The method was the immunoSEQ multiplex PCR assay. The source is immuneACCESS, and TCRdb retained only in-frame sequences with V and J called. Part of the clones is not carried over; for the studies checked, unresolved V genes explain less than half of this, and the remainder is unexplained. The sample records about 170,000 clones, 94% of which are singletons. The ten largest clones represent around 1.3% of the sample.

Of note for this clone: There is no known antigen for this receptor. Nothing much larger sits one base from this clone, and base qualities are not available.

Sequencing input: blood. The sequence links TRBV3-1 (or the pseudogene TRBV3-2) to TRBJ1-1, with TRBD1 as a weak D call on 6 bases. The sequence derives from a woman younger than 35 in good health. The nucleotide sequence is TGTGCCAGCAGCCCGGCCTTACAGGGATCCGACACTGAAGCTTTCTTT. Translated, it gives CASSPALQGSDTEAFF.